This T cell receptor (beta chain) is from a study of T-cell reconstitution after alpha-beta-depleted transplantation in children. This clonotype appeared many times. Researchers prepared the TCRbeta library using unique molecular identifiers, the study reports. TCRdb processed the PCR reads anew with MiXCR; each CDR3 protein has one entry. The table has about 200,000 distinct CDR3 sequences, 6.3% seen once. The CDR3 runs to 14 residues. V was clipped by 1 base and J by 6 bases, with 9 bases between them. Germline V gene lookup returns CDR1 MNHEY and CDR2 SMNVEV (reference sequence). The sequencing used PBMCs, collected before TCRalphabeta/CD19-depleted stem cell transplant. The TCR sequence derives from a girl under three years old with combined immunodeficiency, due to receive a stem cell transplant. The chain employs TRBV27 and TRBJ2-2, with D unclear. The CDR3: CASSLFGYPGELFF. For the CDR3, the DNA is TGTGCCAGCAGTTTATTTGGTTATCCCGGGGAGCTGTTTTTT.